This passage covers 13 T cell receptor beta chains from one sample sequenced in a study of blood T cell repertoires in COVID-19. The table came from immunoSEQ multiplex PCR; TCRdb's copy has only in-frame clones and leaves some out. The table lists under 300,000 clones, around 90% of them singletons, with over 2.5% in the top ten. The sequenced sample was PBMCs or T cells enriched from blood (not recorded which). The source of these receptors is a woman in her thirties or forties who had been exposed to COVID-19.

The J gene is TRBJ2-2, the V gene TRBV12-3 or TRBV12-4; a possible D gene is TRBD1 (5 bases). The ends were cut back, 3 bases at V and 6 bases at J, with 5 bases in the middle. The CDR3 runs to 12 residues. The CDR3 DNA sequence: TGTGCCAGCAGTTTCAGGGCCGGGGAGCTGTTTTTT. Translation: CASSFRAGELFF.

The J gene is TRBJ2-7, the V gene TRBV5-5; TRBD1 is a possible D gene (6 bases). V lost 4 bases to trimming and J lost 5 bases, with 16 bases between them. Germline V gene data show CDR1 as SGHKS and CDR2 as YYEKEE (reference sequence). CDR3 length: 14 residues. CDR3 residues: CASSADRFPHEQYF. The CDR3 DNA is TGTGCCAGCAGCGCCGACAGGTTCCCCCACGAGCAGTACTTC.

A single count supports this clone. The rearrangement joins TRBV30 to TRBJ1-2; unclear D gene. The CDR3 loop spans 13 amino acids. Trimming took off 0 bases at V and 7 bases at J, with 12 bases between the two ends. Germline V CDR1 and CDR2: GTSNPN, SVGIG (reference sequence). DNA of the CDR3: TGTGCCTGGAGTGTAATAACTAATGGTGGCTACACCTTC. Its translation: CAWSVITNGGYTF.

As concerns this clone: One junction end disagrees with the germline gene, perhaps due to a read error. The chain carries TRBV5-1 and TRBJ1-1; 10 bases are shared with TRBD1. This CDR3 comprises 16 residues. CDR1 and CDR2 (germline): SGHRS, YFSETQ. DNA of the CDR3: TGTGCCAGCAGCTTGGGGATGGGACAGGGGATCACTGAAGCTTTCTTT. Protein: CASSLGMGQGITEAFF.

The V and J genes are TRBV19 and TRBJ1-1; 10 positions match TRBD1. The germline CDR1 and CDR2 sequences are LNHDA and SQIVND (reference sequence). The CDR3 consists of 15 residues. V dropped 2 bases and J dropped 7; count of bases not matched to a gene: 7. The CDR3 loop is CASSIWRGQGREAFF. The CDR3 nucleotides read TGTGCCAGTAGTATATGGAGGGGACAGGGGCGTGAAGCTTTCTTT.

The J gene is TRBJ1-5, the V gene TRBV10-3; 7 nucleotides agree with TRBD1. Trimming cost V 8 bases and J 6 bases; bases outside gene matches: 10. There are 14 residues in the CDR3. Germline loops: CDR1 ENHRY, CDR2 SYGVKD. CDR3 coding DNA: TGTGCCATCGGACCGCAGGGGGAGTTTCAGCCCCAGCATTTT. Translated: CAIGPQGEFQPQHF.

The V and J genes are TRBV2 and TRBJ1-6; 8 nucleotides align to TRBD1. Per the germline V gene, CDR1 is SNHLY and CDR2 is FYNNEI. V shed 6 bases and J 6 bases; nucleotides not matched to a gene: 10. The CDR3 is made up of 16 amino acids. CDR3: CASRGEYRGFNSPLHF. Here the CDR3 DNA reads TGTGCCAGCAGGGGGGAATACAGGGGGTTTAATTCACCCCTCCACTTT.

V gene TRBV27 combines with J gene TRBJ1-2; 7 bases align to TRBD1. Germline CDR1 reads MNHEY; CDR2 reads SMNVEV (reference sequence). The CDR3 length is 16 residues. The V and J ends lost 2 bases and 9 bases, in that order; junction bases with no gene match: 15. The CDR3 DNA sequence: TGTGCCAGCAGTTTAAGGGTCGACAGGGTAAAGGAGAGCTACACCTTC. This gives the protein CASSLRVDRVKESYTF.

This chain uses TRBV11-3 with TRBJ2-3; 15 nucleotides line up with TRBD2. After removal of 2 bases from V and 5 bases from J, the junction contained 5 bases not matched to a gene. This CDR3 spans 17 amino acids. From germline, CDR1 is SGHNT and CDR2 YENEEA. CDR3 in amino acids: CASSLKGLAGGIDTQYF. Here the CDR3 DNA reads TGTGCCAGCAGCTTAAAGGGACTAGCGGGAGGAATAGATACGCAGTATTTT. The entire variable domain, with the rest obtained from reference TRBV11-3 and TRBJ2-3, is as follows: EAGVVQSPRYKIIEKKQPVAFWCNPISGHNTLYWYLQNLGQGPELLIRYENEEAVDDSQLPKDRFSAERLKGVDSTLKIQPAELGDSAVYLCASSLKGLAGGIDTQYFGPGTRLTVL.

V is TRBV7-9 and J is TRBJ2-7, with 12 bases lining up with TRBD2. Germline V lookup: CDR1 SEHNR, CDR2 FQNEAQ (reference sequence). After removal of 5 bases from V and 2 bases from J, the junction contained 13 bases not matched to a gene. The CDR3 covers 18 residues. The DNA of the CDR3 is TGTGCCAGCAGCCCTCCTCGACTAGCGGGAGAACGAACCTACGAGCAGTACGTC. This encodes CASSPPRLAGERTYEQYV.

The genes are TRBV27 and TRBJ2-1; 9 bases match TRBD2. J gave up 10 bases and V 2 bases, and 6 bases lay outside the gene matches. CDR1 is MNHEY and CDR2 is SMNVEV in the germline V gene (reference sequence). The CDR3 contains 14 residues. Written as DNA, the CDR3 is TGTGCCAGCAGTTTAGCGGGAGGGTTGGGAGAGCAGTTCTTC. Its translation is CASSLAGGLGEQFF.

The chain joins TRBV30 to TRBJ2-3; 7 bases agree with TRBD2. J gave up 2 bases and V 2 bases, and 4 bases lay outside the gene matches. Germline V gene lookup returns CDR1 GTSNPN and CDR2 SVGIG (reference sequence). The CDR3 spans 14 residues. CDR3 residues: CAWSQGGTTDTQYF. The CDR3 bases are TGTGCCTGGAGTCAGGGAGGGACCACAGATACGCAGTATTTT.

The chain uses TRBV6-5 and TRBJ2-5; the D is unclear. Between the trimmed V and J ends, which lost 6 bases and 5 bases, there was a span of 13 bases. This CDR3 is 13 amino acids long. In germline, CDR1 is MNHEY, CDR2 SVGAGI. The CDR3 region has the DNA TGTGCCAGCAGATTGCACGGGTCGGAGACCCAGTACTTC. Translated, it gives CASRLHGSETQYF.